A single sample gave rise to the 8 T cell receptor beta chains below, sequenced in a study of molecular identifiers for immune sequencing clone quantification. TCRdb independently ran MiXCR on the PCR reads; one entry per CDR3 protein. The table records just under 650,000 distinct CDR3 sequences, nearly 20% of them present only once. Sequenced: naive CD8+ T cells from blood, with Jurkat cell RNA spiked in. Regarding subset: FACS-sorted CD8+CD4-CCR7+CD45RA+ naive T cells. The source is a human donor in good health. Some libraries in this study had Jurkat cell RNA spiked in.

The gene calls are TRBV7-9 and TRBJ2-7; 9 nucleotides align to TRBD1. Germline CDR1 reads SEHNR; CDR2 reads FQNEAQ (reference sequence). The CDR3 consists of 15 residues. V shed 4 bases, J shed 6 bases, and the junction held 10 bases outside the gene matches. The chain's CDR3 is CASSYFGTGKGEQYF. CDR3 nucleotide sequence: TGTGCCAGCAGCTACTTCGGGACAGGGAAAGGCGAGCAGTACTTC.

The sample holds many counts of this clonotype. The chain uses TRBV12-3 or TRBV12-4 and TRBJ2-3; no definite D call. The germline V and J ends were trimmed by 2 bases and 2 bases, with 11 bases remaining between them. The CDR3 is 15 amino acids. CDR3 sequence: CASSLFKEDTDTQYF. Written as DNA, the CDR3 is TGTGCCAGCAGTTTATTTAAAGAAGACACAGATACGCAGTATTTT.

Concerning this clonotype itself: The junction does not match germline at one end; this may be a read error. The chain combines TRBV5-3 with TRBJ1-2; D gene uncertain. TRBV5-3 is reported as an ORF; its role is uncertain. The CDR3 covers 15 residues. In DNA form, the CDR3 reads TGTGCCAGCAGCTTGGAATACGGGAGTCTCTATGGCTACACCTTC. Protein product: CASSLEYGSLYGYTF.

Turning to this clonotype: The CDR3 does not close with the conserved phenylalanine or tryptophan, likely indicating a read error. V and J are TRBV18 and TRBJ2-2, with 13 bases identical to TRBD2. Germline V gene sequence: CDR1 KGHSH, CDR2 LQKENI. The CDR3 runs to 18 residues. The V and J ends lost 1 base and 1 base, in that order; junction bases with no gene match: 3. This CDR3 reads CASSPRGTSGMNTGELFL. The CDR3 region has the DNA TGTGCCAGCTCACCACGGGGGACTAGCGGGATGAACACCGGGGAGCTGTTTCTT.

As to this clonotype: This is likely a read error, given that the CDR3 carries no conserved phenylalanine or tryptophan at its end. It is unclear where the CDR3 begins or ends on the DNA, so no DNA is shown, and the CDR3 is as TCRdb lists it. V and J are TRBV11-2 and TRBJ1-1; the table's D call TRBD1 went unverified against the DNA. The CDR3 sequence runs 13 residues, both termini included. Germline V CDR1 and CDR2: SGHAT, FQNNGV. The CDR3 spells CASSQTGYTGTFL.

This clonotype was picked up a small number of times. The V and J genes are TRBV9 and TRBJ1-3; D not certain. The V end was cut by 0 bases, the J end by 0 bases, with 7 bases between. Germline V gives CDR1 SGDLS, CDR2 YYNGEE. The CDR3 extends over 15 amino acids. The CDR3 sequence: CASSVDTYSGNTIYF. The CDR3 nucleotides read TGTGCCAGCAGCGTAGATACTTACTCTGGAAACACCATATATTTT. The full variable domain, completed using reference TRBV9 and TRBJ1-3, is DSGVTQTPKHLITATGQRVTLRCSPRSGDLSVYWYQQSLDQGLQFLIQYYNGEERAKGNILERFSAQQFPDLHSELNLSSLELGDSALYFCASSVDTYSGNTIYFGEGSWLTVV.

This clonotype was observed at least ten times. The chain couples TRBV29-1 to TRBJ2-5, with a tentative D call TRBD1 (5 bases). Germline V gene sequence: CDR1 SQVTM, CDR2 ANQGSEA. This CDR3 contains 12 residues. V lost 7 bases and J lost 4, with 13 bases in between. CDR3 amino acids: CSAEGDPETQYF. CDR3 bases: TGCAGCGCCGAAGGGGATCCAGAGACCCAGTACTTC.

This clonotype was found many times. The CDR3 region has the DNA TGTGCCAGCAGTTTGGGGAGTCACGAGCAGTACTTC. Protein sequence: CASSLGSHEQYF. This chain uses TRBV7-9 with TRBJ2-7, with D possibly matching TRBD2 (5 bases). There are 12 residues in the CDR3. CDR1 SEHNR and CDR2 FQNEAQ come from the germline V gene (reference sequence). V was clipped by 6 bases and J by 5 bases, with 11 bases between them.